This T cell receptor beta chain was identified during a study of T cell responses to AZD1222 COVID-19 vaccine. Study results and caveats: At baseline, just 5 or 6 AZD1222 recipients tested seropositive. Most donors were white British and more were female, and clonal diversity was possibly underestimated. Across spike, vaccine-associated CD4 TCRs were found, dominant at 160-218 and 743-854. Spike-specific TCR breadth and depth went up after people got two AZD1222 doses.

The method was immunoSEQ multiplex PCR; TCRdb's version includes in-frame clones alone and lacks a portion of them. The sample gives just over 150,000 clones, around 85% of which show up once; 6.9% is in the top ten. In the case of this clone: No antigen is known for it.

Germline CDR1 reads KGHSH; CDR2 reads LQKENI. The CDR3 runs 14 residues. Trimming removed 5 bases at V and 0 bases at J, with 11 bases between. This clonotype was obtained from an adult who had recovered from COVID-19. The starting material was peripheral blood, obtained after recovery from COVID-19. The V call is TRBV18, the J call TRBJ2-7; D is possibly TRBD1 (6 bases). CDR3 sequence (DNA): TGTGCCAGCTCATTAGGACAGAGCTCCTACGAGCAGTACTTC. This sequence encodes CASSLGQSSYEQYF. Based on the CDR3 plus reference TRBV18 and TRBJ2-7, the full variable domain is NAGVMQNPRHLVRRRGQEARLRCSPMKGHSHVYWYRQLPEEGLKFMVYLQKENIIDESGMPKERFSAEFPKEGPSILRIQQVVRGDSAAYFCASSLGQSSYEQYFGPGTRLTVT.